Below, 26 T cell receptor beta chains from the same sample are listed, as sequenced in a study of cytomegalovirus exposure and HLA in healthy donors. The primer mix had 60 Vbeta and 13 Jbeta primers. The method was immunoSEQ multiplex PCR; TCRdb's version includes in-frame clones alone and lacks a portion of them. This sample carries a few hundred thousand clones, roughly 80% of them seen once, and the ten largest clones take about 3%. Material for sequencing was PBMCs. These receptors were collected from a man younger than 40 in good health and CMV-seronegative.

V is TRBV18 and J is TRBJ2-3; TRBD2 matches at 8 bases. Trimming cost V 3 bases and J 5 bases; bases outside gene matches: 7. The germline V gene encodes CDR1 KGHSH and CDR2 LQKENI. The CDR3 length is 15 residues. CDR3 amino acids: CASSPPAGVKDTQYF. CDR3 DNA: TGTGCCAGCTCACCGCCAGCGGGGGTGAAAGATACGCAGTATTTT.

This clone was seen a handful of times. The chain recombines TRBV6-6 with TRBJ2-2; 8 bases align to TRBD1. In germline, CDR1 is MNHNY, CDR2 SVGAGI (reference sequence). The length of the CDR3 is 16 residues. The V and J ends lost 2 bases and 2 bases, in that order; junction bases with no gene match: 4. The CDR3: CASSYPDRGNTGELFF. The CDR3 DNA reads TGTGCCAGCAGTTACCCTGACAGGGGAAACACCGGGGAGCTGTTTTTT.

The gene calls are TRBV10-1 and TRBJ2-1; TRBD2 might be the D (5 bases). V lost 3 bases to trimming and J lost 3 bases, with 12 bases between them. Germline CDR1 WNHNN, CDR2 SYGVQD (reference sequence). This CDR3 is 15 amino acids long. The CDR3 region is CASSEFGVGYNEQFF. Written as DNA, the CDR3 is TGCGCCAGCAGTGAATTCGGGGTAGGCTACAATGAGCAGTTCTTC.

The J gene is TRBJ1-6, the V gene TRBV5-6; no firm D call. Per the germline V gene, CDR1 is SGHDT and CDR2 is YYEEEE. V was clipped by 1 base and J by 4 bases, with 15 bases between them. This CDR3 has 17 residues. DNA of the CDR3: TGTGCCAGCAGCTTGTCCAAGTCTAGGGAGTATAATTCACCCCTCCACTTT. Encoded protein: CASSLSKSREYNSPLHF.

This clone was seen more than once but under ten times. J is TRBJ1-6 and V is TRBV21-1; TRBD1 is the table's D call and was not checked against the DNA. TRBV21-1 is described as a pseudogene. The CDR3 spans 17 residues. DNA of the CDR3: TGTGCCAGCAGCAAAGAATACGACGGGACAGGGTATTCACCCCTCCACTTT. Translation gives CASSKEYDGTGYSPLHF.

J is TRBJ1-2 and V is TRBV9, with D perhaps matching TRBD1 (6 bases). From germline, CDR1 is SGDLS and CDR2 YYNGEE. The CDR3 extends over 15 amino acids. The V end lost 0 bases, the J end lost 0 bases, and 9 bases lay between the germline ends. CDR3 region: CASSVGTASNYGYTF. DNA for the CDR3: TGTGCCAGCAGCGTAGGGACAGCCTCTAACTATGGCTACACCTTC.

This clone was picked up a small number of times. V and J are TRBV18 and TRBJ1-5; D not certain. Between the trimmed V and J ends, which lost 5 bases and 1 base, there was a span of 6 bases. This CDR3 contains 13 residues. Germline-derived CDR1 and CDR2 are KGHSH and LQKENI. CDR3 bases: TGTGCCAGCTCATACGCGAGCAATCAGCCCCAGCATTTT. Translation gives CASSYASNQPQHF. Looking up the rest from reference TRBV18 and TRBJ1-5 gives the full variable domain: NAGVMQNPRHLVRRRGQEARLRCSPMKGHSHVYWYRQLPEEGLKFMVYLQKENIIDESGMPKERFSAEFPKEGPSILRIQQVVRGDSAAYFCASSYASNQPQHFGDGTRLSIL.

The chain is built from TRBV28 and TRBJ1-6; 7 bases map to TRBD1. Germline trimming cut 2 bases from V and 7 bases from J; bases unmatched to any gene: 8. CDR3 length: 16 residues. The V gene's germline CDR1 is MDHEN and CDR2 SYDVKM. The CDR3 sequence: CASSLASDRMNSPLHF. Here the CDR3 DNA reads TGTGCCAGCAGTTTAGCTTCGGACAGGATGAATTCACCCCTCCACTTT.

This clone appeared a single time. V usage is TRBV11-2 and J usage is TRBJ1-1, with 8 bases fitting TRBD1. The J segment lost 6 bases and the V segment lost 6 bases, leaving 6 bases of the junction unmatched. The CDR3 contains 13 residues. Germline V gene data show CDR1 as SGHAT and CDR2 as FQNNGV. The CDR3 reads CASRSDRGPEAFF. In nucleotides, the CDR3 is TGTGCCAGCAGGTCTGACAGGGGTCCTGAAGCTTTCTTT.

The gene calls are TRBV9 and TRBJ2-7, with TRBD2 matching over 15 bases. The CDR3 sequence is 17 residues long. CDR1 is SGDLS, CDR2 YYNGEE, per germline. J gave up 4 bases and V 3 bases, and 8 bases lay outside the gene matches. CDR3 loop: CASSAGLAGGKLYEQYF. Written as DNA, the CDR3 is TGTGCCAGCAGCGCGGGACTAGCGGGGGGAAAACTGTACGAGCAGTACTTC.

Details on this clone: One end of the junction does not line up with germline, which may come from a read error. The chain is built from TRBV7-9 and TRBJ1-2; 8 bases fit TRBD1. Per the germline V gene, CDR1 is SEHNR and CDR2 is FQNEAQ (reference sequence). The CDR3 consists of 15 residues. CDR3 residues: CSSSSGTGPFNGYTF. CDR3 bases: TGTTCCAGCAGTTCCGGGACAGGCCCCTTCAATGGCTACACCTTC.

This clone has just a few counts. The chain links TRBV5-6 to TRBJ2-1; 12 bases are shared with TRBD2. This CDR3 is 13 amino acids long. In germline, CDR1 is SGHDT, CDR2 YYEEEE. V lost 3 bases, J lost 10 bases, and 2 bases stayed unmatched. CDR3 in DNA: TGTGCCAGCAGCTACACTAGCGGGGGGGAGCAGTTCTTC. Translating it yields CASSYTSGGEQFF.

The J gene is TRBJ2-7, the V gene TRBV28, with D perhaps matching TRBD1 (7 bases). Trimming shortened V by 5 bases and J by 6 bases, and 17 bases separated the two germline ends. Germline CDR1 MDHEN, CDR2 SYDVKM. This CDR3 is built from 14 residues. The CDR3 sequence is CASSASEGAREQYF. For the CDR3, the DNA is TGTGCCAGCAGTGCCTCGGAGGGGGCACGCGAGCAGTACTTC.

The rearrangement uses TRBV4-2 and TRBJ2-1; tentatively, D is TRBD2 (7 bases). The CDR3 sequence is 15 residues long. V was trimmed by 4 bases and J by 5 bases, leaving 15 bases between them. CDR1 is LGHNA, CDR2 YNFKEQ, per germline. CDR3 DNA sequence: TGTGCCAGCAGCCCAACCGGGGGGCTGAACAATGAGCAGTTCTTC. It codes for CASSPTGGLNNEQFF.

This clone was picked up one time. V gene TRBV4-2 combines with J gene TRBJ2-5; TRBD2 aligns across 14 bases. Unmatched junction bases numbered 3, after V lost 3 bases and J lost 9 bases. The CDR3 spans 14 residues. Germline CDR1 and CDR2: LGHNA and YNFKEQ. This CDR3 is CASSQGLAGEPQYF. CDR3 sequence (DNA): TGTGCCAGCAGCCAGGGACTAGCGGGGGAGCCCCAGTACTTC.

The chain joins TRBV29-1 to TRBJ2-1; the match to TRBD1 covers 10 bases. Germline V lookup: CDR1 SQVTM, CDR2 ANQGSEA. This CDR3 has 15 amino acids. The V gene end was trimmed by 4 bases and the J gene end by 5 bases; junction bases not matched to a gene: 8. CDR3 region: CSVGQGAPLNNEQFF. CDR3 bases: TGCAGCGTTGGACAGGGGGCCCCCCTCAACAATGAGCAGTTCTTC.

V usage is TRBV27 and J usage is TRBJ1-6, with 11 bases aligning to TRBD1. The junction had 5 bases not matched to a gene; V was cut back by 2 bases and J by 8 bases. CDR3 length: 16 residues. The germline V gene has CDR1 MNHEY and CDR2 SMNVEV (reference sequence). The CDR3 reads CASSLGTGGTYSPLHF. Here the CDR3 DNA reads TGTGCCAGCAGTTTAGGGACAGGGGGTACTTATTCACCCCTCCACTTT.

This clone showed up just a few times. The chain links TRBV28 to TRBJ1-5; D is possibly TRBD1 (5 bases). There are 14 residues in the CDR3. Germline CDR1 MDHEN, CDR2 SYDVKM. V dropped 7 bases and J dropped 5 bases, with 15 bases sitting between them. CDR3 bases: TGTGCCAGCACAACGGGGGGGTTGCATCAGCCCCAGCATTTT. This translates into CASTTGGLHQPQHF.

This clone has only a few counts. The chain has TRBV4-3 and TRBJ1-5, with D possibly matching TRBD1 (6 bases). Looked up from germline, CDR1 is LGHNA and CDR2 is YSLEER. The V gene lost 1 base and the J gene lost 6 bases, with 7 bases spanning the gap. The CDR3 covers 13 residues. The CDR3 spells CASSQVGGQPQHF. CDR3 nucleotide sequence: TGCGCCAGCAGCCAAGTAGGGGGTCAGCCCCAGCATTTT.

This chain joins TRBV7-2 and TRBJ2-3; 10 bases match TRBD2. From germline, CDR1 is SGHTA and CDR2 FQGNSA. The CDR3 runs to 15 residues. V shed 4 bases and J 4 bases; nucleotides not matched to a gene: 5. The CDR3 sequence is CASSSLAGESDTQYF. The CDR3 nucleotides are TGTGCCAGCAGCTCTCTAGCGGGAGAGTCAGATACGCAGTATTTT.

The chain recombines TRBV10-3 with TRBJ2-4, with 7 bases lining up with TRBD2. The germline V gene encodes CDR1 ENHRY and CDR2 SYGVKD. V dropped 0 bases and J dropped 3; count of bases not matched to a gene: 8. The CDR3 contains 17 residues. The CDR3 loop is CAISESGGGAGKNIQYF. CDR3 nucleotide sequence: TGTGCCATCAGTGAGTCGGGCGGGGGTGCAGGCAAAAACATTCAGTACTTC.

In its sample, this clone was seen once. V is TRBV29-1 and J is TRBJ2-7, with D possibly TRBD1 on 6 matching bases. The length of the CDR3 is 14 residues. Germline V gene data show CDR1 as SQVTM and CDR2 as ANQGSEA. Trimming removed 3 bases from V and 7 bases from J, with 19 bases in between. The CDR3: CSVDVRGRPGEQYF. CDR3 sequence (DNA): TGCAGCGTTGATGTCAGGGGCCGACCCGGGGAGCAGTACTTC.

This clone was recorded only once. CDR3 sequence (DNA): TGCGCCAGCAGCTTGGCTACTAGCGGGCTGGAGACCCAGTACTTC. This sequence encodes CASSLATSGLETQYF. The V call is TRBV5-1, the J call TRBJ2-5; 9 bases are a match to TRBD2. Trimming at V came to 0 bases and at J to 5 bases, leaving 5 bases not matched to a gene. CDR1 SGHRS and CDR2 YFSETQ come from the germline V gene. CDR3 length: 15 amino acids.

This clone was seen a few times. This chain connects TRBV7-2 to TRBJ2-5, with 15 bases fitting TRBD2. This CDR3 has 17 amino acids. Losses at the gene ends were 2 bases for V and 5 bases for J; bases not matched to a gene: 6. Per the germline V gene, CDR1 is SGHTA and CDR2 is FQGNSA. CDR3 sequence reads: CASSLWGLAGGQETQYF. In DNA form, the CDR3 reads TGTGCCAGCAGCTTATGGGGACTAGCGGGGGGTCAGGAGACCCAGTACTTC.

The chain links TRBV6-5 to TRBJ1-5; tentatively, D is TRBD1 (6 bases). Germline CDR1 reads MNHEY; CDR2 reads SVGAGI. The CDR3 is made up of 15 amino acids. V was pared by 4 bases and J by 0 bases, with 10 bases between. CDR3 DNA sequence: TGTGCCAGCAGTTTGACAGGATATAGCAATCAGCCCCAGCATTTT. It translates to CASSLTGYSNQPQHF.

The chain uses TRBV6-4 and TRBJ1-2; 7 bases line up with TRBD1. Germline assignment: CDR1 MRHNA and CDR2 SNTAGT. CDR3 length equals 15 residues. J gave up 0 bases and V 4 bases, and 5 bases lay outside the gene matches. The CDR3 DNA sequence: TGTGCCAGCAGTGCTGGGACAGCAACTAACTATGGCTACACCTTC. Amino acids: CASSAGTATNYGYTF.